This T cell receptor beta chain originates from a study of blood T cell repertoires in COVID-19. Study in general: The study drew acute and convalescent COVID-19 samples from the United States, Italy and Spain. Sample material is recorded as cDNA or gDNA derived from T cells, B-cell-depleted T cells, or PBMCs.

Original data processing: Reference gene primer amplification gave nucleated cell count estimates. Produced via immunoSEQ multiplex PCR; TCRdb's table is partial and in-frame only. The V and J calls and clone size are taken from that table; D and trimming were inferred from the DNA. The sample records approximately 350,000 clones, around 87% being singletons. There are 16 residues in the CDR3. CDR1 SGDLS and CDR2 YYNGEE come from the germline V gene. With 0 bases removed from V and 0 bases from J, the gap between germline ends came to 10 bases. This TCR was recovered from a woman aged 50 to 65 with COVID-19, enrolled during active disease. The material sequenced was peripheral blood. The genes are TRBV9 and TRBJ2-1; D unresolved. DNA for the CDR3: TGTGCCAGCAGCGTAGATCGATCGAGCTCCTACAATGAGCAGTTCTTC. Translated, it gives CASSVDRSSSYNEQFF.